This T cell receptor (beta chain) was captured in a study of blood T cells in healthy people across ages. The V segment lost 0 bases and the J segment 0 bases; nucleotides outside the gene matches: 14. This CDR3 comprises 22 residues. The germline gives CDR1 SGHAT, CDR2 FQDESV (reference sequence). A sample-barcoded 5' primer and a J-beta primer mix were used in a second PCR of roughly 7 to 11 cycles. Each CDR3 protein is one row after TCRdb ran MiXCR on the 5' RACE reads. The sample carries approximately 1.5 million distinct CDR3 sequences, roughly 32% recorded once. This receptor was identified in a woman between 25 and 40 years old in good health. The chain is built from TRBV11-1 and TRBJ2-1; 13 bases match TRBD2. The source material was blood. CDR3 sequence: CASSLAFGLAGVGGHSYNEQFF. CDR3 DNA sequence: TGTGCCAGCAGCTTAGCGTTTGGACTAGCGGGAGTAGGGGGTCACTCCTACAATGAGCAGTTCTTC.